This T cell receptor (beta chain) was identified in a study of T cells after yellow fever vaccination. Study results and limitations: The presence of abundant clonotypes contaminating from the bulk population was possible in FACS-sorted repertoires.

TCR cDNA was made by 5'RACE template switching, adding a universal primer site and UMIs. TCRdb re-analysed the 5' RACE reads in MiXCR, keeping a single row per CDR3 protein. The sample lists a few hundred thousand distinct CDR3 sequences, approximately 3.8% occurring once. This clonotype occurred many times. The target antigen is unknown. Germline V gives CDR1 SGHDT, CDR2 YYEEEE. Deletions cut 1 base from V and 6 bases from J, with 8 bases between. This CDR3 comprises 12 residues. The source of this sequence is a man aged 18 to 29 who received the YFV17D yellow fever vaccine. The source was PBMCs, collected 15 days after the yellow fever booster vaccination. The rearrangement joins TRBV5-6 to TRBJ2-7; no definite D call. The CDR3 nucleotides read TGTGCCAGCAGCTTGTTGTCTCGCGAGCAGTACTTC. This gives the protein CASSLLSREQYF.